A single sample is the source of the 27 T cell receptor beta chains below, sequenced in a study of blood T cell repertoires in COVID-19. Data came from immunoSEQ multiplex PCR; TCRdb stores just in-frame clones and leaves some out. The table includes around 150,000 clones, about 80% detected once. Sequencing input: peripheral blood. The receptor source for this set is a man in his forties or fifties with acute or convalescent COVID-19.

The chain employs TRBV19 and TRBJ1-5; possibly TRBD1 for D (6 bases). CDR1 LNHDA and CDR2 SQIVND come from the germline V gene (reference sequence). This CDR3 has 14 amino acids. The V end lost 4 bases, the J end lost 5 bases, and 12 bases lay between the germline ends. The CDR3 loop is CASSTTGFYQPQHF. CDR3 in DNA: TGTGCCAGTAGTACGACAGGTTTCTATCAGCCCCAGCATTTT.

The genes are TRBV6-4 and TRBJ1-6, with D tentatively TRBD1 (6 bases). Germline V CDR1 and CDR2: MRHNA, SNTAGT. The germline V and J ends were trimmed by 4 bases and 10 bases, with 14 bases remaining between them. The CDR3 is made up of 14 amino acids. The CDR3 loop is CASSVSAGDSPLHF. In DNA, the CDR3 is TGTGCCAGCAGTGTGTCGGCAGGGGACTCACCCCTCCACTTT.

The chain couples TRBV10-1 to TRBJ1-2; tentatively, D is TRBD1 (6 bases). CDR1 WNHNN and CDR2 SYGVQD come from the germline V gene (reference sequence). V lost 5 bases to trimming and J lost 4 bases, with 8 bases between them. The CDR3 consists of 12 residues. The CDR3 reads CASSSRGYGYTF. The CDR3, as DNA: TGCGCCAGCAGTTCCAGGGGCTATGGCTACACCTTC.

The V gene is TRBV4-2, the J gene TRBJ2-1, with 8 bases fitting TRBD2. CDR3 length equals 17 residues. The V and J ends lost 0 bases and 6 bases, in that order; junction bases with no gene match: 10. The germline V gene encodes CDR1 LGHNA and CDR2 YNFKEQ. The CDR3 loop reads CASSQDPRGGLGNEQFF. The CDR3 nucleotides are TGTGCCAGCAGCCAAGATCCCCGGGGGGGCCTCGGCAATGAGCAGTTCTTC.

The chain has TRBV30 and TRBJ1-3; D is perhaps TRBD1 (5 bases). In germline, CDR1 is GTSNPN, CDR2 SVGIG (reference sequence). V was clipped by 0 bases and J by 0 bases, with 12 bases between them. CDR3 size: 16 residues. The CDR3 loop is CAWSVSPGLSGNTIYF. Here the CDR3 DNA reads TGTGCCTGGAGTGTCTCGCCAGGGCTCTCTGGAAACACCATATATTTT.

The chain employs TRBV6-1 and TRBJ1-2; D not resolved. Germline CDR1 MNHNS, CDR2 SASEGT. V gave up 0 bases and J gave up 3 bases, with 8 bases separating them. CDR3 size: 14 residues. The CDR3 sequence is CASSEAGTYYGYTF. CDR3 nucleotides: TGTGCCAGCAGTGAAGCGGGCACTTACTATGGCTACACCTTC.

V and J are TRBV5-1 and TRBJ2-7; 9 nucleotides line up with TRBD2. The V gene end was trimmed by 0 bases and the J gene end by 2 bases; junction bases not matched to a gene: 3. CDR1 and CDR2 from the germline V gene are SGHRS and YFSETQ. This CDR3 spans 15 amino acids. The CDR3 protein is CASSLALAGTYEQYF. Here the CDR3 DNA reads TGCGCCAGCAGCTTGGCCCTAGCGGGGACCTACGAGCAGTACTTC.

This clone was recorded once. V is TRBV12-3 or TRBV12-4 and J is TRBJ2-7, with a weak D call TRBD1 (6 bases). The CDR3 extends over 12 amino acids. V was pared by 7 bases and J by 6 bases, with 13 bases between. The chain's CDR3 is CASTARRGEQYF. DNA of the CDR3: TGTGCCAGCACCGCACGCAGGGGCGAGCAGTACTTC.

The count of this clone is one. The rearrangement joins TRBV4-1 to TRBJ2-7; TRBD2 is a possible D gene (5 bases). This CDR3 spans 15 amino acids. Per the germline V gene, CDR1 is MGHRA and CDR2 is YSYEKL. Trimming removed 4 bases at V and 0 bases at J, with 13 bases between. The CDR3 nucleotides read TGCGCCAGCAGCCCTCGGGGTGGGAGCTCCTACGAGCAGTACTTC. Protein sequence: CASSPRGGSSYEQYF.

This clone was found a few times. The chain links TRBV7-2 to TRBJ2-5, with 11 bases that match TRBD2. The length of the CDR3 is 15 residues. Germline V CDR1 and CDR2: SGHTA, FQGNSA. The ends lost 5 bases at V and 4 bases at J; junction bases unmatched: 6. CDR3 residues: CASSPQLAGGETQYF. The DNA of the CDR3 is TGTGCCAGCAGCCCACAGCTAGCGGGGGGAGAGACCCAGTACTTC.

This clone was recorded a few times. The CDR3 spells CASSVREGPGNEQFF. The CDR3 DNA is TGTGCCAGCAGCGTACGGGAGGGCCCGGGTAATGAGCAGTTCTTC. J is TRBJ2-1 and V is TRBV9; TRBD2 matches at 8 bases. CDR1 and CDR2 (germline): SGDLS, YYNGEE. J lost 7 bases, V lost 1 base, and 7 bases had no gene match. This CDR3 has 15 residues.

CDR3: CASSERPGQEFGYTF. As DNA, the CDR3 is TGCGCCAGCAGCGAAAGGCCGGGACAGGAGTTTGGCTACACCTTC. This rearrangement joins TRBV5-1 to TRBJ1-2, with TRBD1 identical over 8 bases. The V and J ends lost 4 bases and 7 bases, in that order; junction bases with no gene match: 12. The CDR3 runs 15 residues. Germline V lookup: CDR1 SGHRS, CDR2 YFSETQ.

The V and J genes are TRBV14 and TRBJ1-5; D might be TRBD1 (5 bases). CDR3 length: 15 residues. Trimming removed 3 bases at V and 3 bases at J, with 12 bases between. CDR1 is SGHDN, CDR2 FVKESK, per germline. The CDR3 DNA follows: TGTGCCAGCAGCCAGTTTCAGGGCCCCAATCAGCCCCAGCATTTT. This gives the protein CASSQFQGPNQPQHF.

The rearrangement uses TRBV30 and TRBJ1-2; D is possibly TRBD1 (5 bases). CDR1 GTSNPN and CDR2 SVGIG come from the germline V gene (reference sequence). The CDR3 runs 14 residues. Trimming pared 0 bases from V and 7 bases from J, leaving 15 bases between. CDR3 amino acids: CAWSVGQGRFGYTF. CDR3 sequence (DNA): TGTGCCTGGAGTGTAGGGCAGGGCAGGTTTGGCTACACCTTC.

This chain joins TRBV5-4 and TRBJ2-1; TRBD2 is a possible D gene (5 bases). Trimming stripped 1 base from V and 3 bases from J, with 11 bases between. Looked up from germline, CDR1 is SGHNT and CDR2 is YYREEE (reference sequence). The CDR3 is 15 amino acids. CDR3 bases: TGTGCCAGCAGCTTGAGCACGAGGGACTACAATGAGCAGTTCTTC. Protein sequence: CASSLSTRDYNEQFF.

This rearrangement joins TRBV18 to TRBJ1-4, with TRBD1 identical over 7 bases. This CDR3 has 14 residues. The germline CDR1 and CDR2 sequences are KGHSH and LQKENI. V shed 4 bases and J 5 bases; nucleotides not matched to a gene: 4. The CDR3: CASSQGQRNEKLFF. In DNA form, the CDR3 reads TGTGCCAGCTCACAGGGACAGAGAAATGAAAAACTGTTTTTT.

The genes are TRBV4-1 and TRBJ2-1; perhaps TRBD2 as D (7 bases). Trimming pared 5 bases from V and 1 base from J, leaving 21 bases between. CDR1 and CDR2 from the germline V gene are MGHRA and YSYEKL. CDR3 length equals 18 residues. The CDR3 here is CASSYQLGGAGSYNEQFF. In nucleotides, the CDR3 is TGCGCCAGCAGCTACCAATTGGGGGGGGCCGGATCCTACAATGAGCAGTTCTTC.

V usage is TRBV18 and J usage is TRBJ1-1; TRBD1 matches 7 bases. Germline assignment: CDR1 KGHSH and CDR2 LQKENI. This CDR3 spans 14 amino acids. J lost 4 bases, V lost 3 bases, and 5 bases had no gene match. The CDR3 loop is CASSPTGATTEAFF. CDR3 nucleotides: TGTGCCAGCTCACCCACAGGGGCCACCACTGAAGCTTTCTTT.

The gene calls are TRBV28 and TRBJ1-5, with 7 nucleotides matching TRBD1. Germline V gene lookup returns CDR1 MDHEN and CDR2 SYDVKM. CDR3 size: 15 residues. The V and J ends lost 3 bases and 7 bases, in that order; junction bases with no gene match: 9. The CDR3 is CASSFGRQGGQPQHF. As DNA, the CDR3 is TGTGCCAGCAGTTTCGGCAGACAGGGCGGCCAGCCCCAGCATTTT.

With regard to this clone: This specimen includes other DNA sequences encoding the same CDR3. The chain couples TRBV3-1 (or the pseudogene TRBV3-2) to TRBJ1-2; D unresolved. This CDR3 comprises 13 residues. Between the trimmed V and J ends, which lost 4 bases and 1 base, there was a span of 7 bases. Germline CDR1 reads LGHDT; CDR2 reads YNNKEL (reference sequence). This CDR3 reads CASSPTGNYGYTF. CDR3 nucleotides: TGTGCCAGCAGCCCCACGGGTAACTATGGCTACACCTTC.

In DNA form, the CDR3 reads TGTGCCAGCATGAAGTCGGGACAGGGAAATTCACCCCTCCACTTT. This gives the protein CASMKSGQGNSPLHF. V is TRBV2 and J is TRBJ1-6; 9 bases align to TRBD1. V was pared by 7 bases and J by 7 bases, with 8 bases of the junction left unmatched. The CDR3 is 15 amino acids. Germline CDR1 SNHLY, CDR2 FYNNEI.

This clone appeared once. This chain uses TRBV27 with TRBJ1-5; TRBD1 is a possible D gene (5 bases). Trimming stripped 3 bases from V and 2 bases from J, with 14 bases between. Germline V gene data show CDR1 as MNHEY and CDR2 as SMNVEV (reference sequence). There are 16 residues in the CDR3. The CDR3: CASSFVGAGRNQPQHF. The DNA for the CDR3 is TGTGCCAGCAGTTTCGTAGGGGCAGGGCGCAATCAGCCCCAGCATTTT.

The chain joins TRBV6-5 to TRBJ1-5; 8 positions match TRBD1. CDR1 MNHEY and CDR2 SVGAGI come from the germline V gene. The CDR3 is 14 amino acids. Germline trimming cut 6 bases from V and 7 bases from J; bases unmatched to any gene: 8. The CDR3 protein is CASSRTGSGQPQHF. The CDR3 region has the DNA TGTGCCAGCAGCCGGACAGGGTCGGGACAGCCCCAGCATTTT.

J is TRBJ1-2 and V is TRBV19, with 8 bases lining up with TRBD1. With 8 bases clipped from V and 4 bases from J, the junction kept 3 bases outside the gene matches. CDR3 size: 12 residues. Germline values: CDR1 LNHDA, CDR2 SQIVND (reference sequence). The CDR3 protein is CASSGQVYGYTF. CDR3 bases: TGTGCCAGTTCGGGACAGGTCTATGGCTACACCTTC.

This sequence joins TRBV7-9 and TRBJ2-7; the D gene is possibly TRBD1 (6 bases). The CDR3 runs 15 residues. CDR1 is SEHNR and CDR2 is FQNEAQ in the germline V gene (reference sequence). V dropped 5 bases and J dropped 3 bases, with 17 bases sitting between them. The CDR3: CASSRAPGANYEQYF. The CDR3 region has the DNA TGTGCCAGCAGCCGGGCCCCAGGGGCAAACTACGAGCAGTACTTC.

This sequence joins TRBV29-1 and TRBJ2-2, with 11 nucleotides matching TRBD1. V shed 8 bases and J 2 bases; nucleotides not matched to a gene: 4. The germline V gene has CDR1 SQVTM and CDR2 ANQGSEA. This CDR3 is 14 amino acids long. Here the CDR3 reads CSIRTGGNTGELFF. DNA of the CDR3: TGCAGCATACGGACAGGGGGCAACACCGGGGAGCTGTTTTTT.

This clone was seen a handful of times. The V gene is TRBV30, the J gene TRBJ1-2; D not certain. With 8 bases removed from V and 2 bases from J, the gap between germline ends came to 15 bases. CDR3 length: 13 residues. CDR1 is GTSNPN and CDR2 is SVGIG in the germline V gene (reference sequence). The CDR3 sequence is CAVERPQNYGYTF. In nucleotides, the CDR3 is TGTGCCGTGGAGCGACCACAAAACTATGGCTACACCTTC.